The 5 T cell receptor beta chains listed next were all sequenced from one sample in a study of OX40 agonist ivuxolimab in advanced cancers. TCRdb's table, derived via immunoSEQ multiplex PCR, lists solely in-frame clones and lacks some. The sample lists about 100,000 clones; 85% to 90% were seen once. The sequenced sample was CD4+ or CD8+ T cells sorted from blood, obtained in a trial of the OX40 agonist ivuxolimab. Receptors originate from an adult with an advanced solid tumor such as melanoma, head and neck, liver or kidney cancer.

V gene TRBV9 combines with J gene TRBJ1-2; no definite D call. This CDR3 is built from 13 residues. Per germline, CDR1 SGDLS and CDR2 YYNGEE. V dropped 1 base and J dropped 6 bases, with 10 bases sitting between them. CDR3 sequence (DNA): TGTGCCAGCAGCGTAAGACCTAGAGATGGCTACACCTTC. Translated, it gives CASSVRPRDGYTF.

The J gene is TRBJ1-1, the V gene TRBV2, with no clear D. Germline V gene data show CDR1 as SNHLY and CDR2 as FYNNEI. The CDR3 sequence is 14 residues long. The V end lost 3 bases, the J end lost 0 bases, and 8 bases lay between the germline ends. The CDR3 here is CASSDDGVNTEAFF. The CDR3 nucleotides read TGTGCCAGCAGTGATGACGGGGTGAACACTGAAGCTTTCTTT.

The rearrangement links TRBV29-1 to TRBJ2-7, with 7 bases that match TRBD1. After removal of 6 bases from V and 4 bases from J, the junction contained 6 bases not matched to a gene. Germline CDR1 and CDR2: SQVTM and ANQGSEA. The CDR3 is 12 residues long. CDR3 nucleotide sequence: TGCAGCGTCGATGGGACAGCTTACGAGCAGTACTTC. This gives the protein CSVDGTAYEQYF.

A few counts support this clone. This chain connects TRBV14 to TRBJ2-5; 9 positions agree with TRBD2. Unmatched junction bases numbered 1, after V lost 3 bases and J lost 2 bases. Germline CDR1 reads SGHDN; CDR2 reads FVKESK. CDR3 length equals 14 residues. The CDR3 loop reads CASSHLAGQETQYF. Here the CDR3 DNA reads TGTGCCAGCAGCCACCTAGCGGGGCAAGAGACCCAGTACTTC. Full variable domain (outside the CDR3, taken from reference TRBV14 and TRBJ2-5): EAGVTQFPSHSVIEKGQTVTLRCDPISGHDNLYWYRRVMGKEIKFLLHFVKESKQDESGMPNNRFLAERTGGTYSTLKVQPAELEDSGVYFCASSHLAGQETQYFGPGTRLLVL.

This chain uses TRBV5-5 with TRBJ1-4; no clear D. Trimming took 4 bases from V and 3 from J, leaving 13 bases between them. The CDR3 spans 15 residues. Looked up from germline, CDR1 is SGHKS and CDR2 is YYEKEE (reference sequence). CDR3 bases: TGTGCCAGCAGCGACTACAAGGGAGCTAATGAAAAACTGTTTTTT. This encodes CASSDYKGANEKLFF.